This record concerns one T cell receptor (beta chain) sequence. Its antigen is not yet known. No base qualities exist here, and no much larger clone lies one base off it. Including the terminal cysteine and phenylalanine, the CDR3 comprises 12 residues. Solely the CDR3 DNA is kept, with 36 bases framed from the first base. Based on the germline V gene, the CDR1 and CDR2 sequences are SGHDN and FVKESK. V is cut by 4 bases and J by 3 bases, and the space between the germline ends is 7 bases. Whole blood was collected in K2EDTA tubes by collaborating institutions according to the institutions' own protocols. Collaborator samples were shipped for TCRbeta analysis as frozen whole blood, isolated PBMCs, or DNA extracted from either sample type. This sample is part of a study of blood T cell repertoires in COVID-19 (dated by TCRdb to the early 2020s). Regarding the research as a whole: Samples from collaborators originated in the United States, Italy and Spain and spanned both the acute and convalescent phases of COVID-19. The prospective study material was composed of cDNA or gDNA derived from T cells, B-cell-depleted T cells, or PBMCs. The repertoires were released in a freely available public database intended as a resource for research on the immune response to SARS-CoV-2. The samples were drawn from two sources: the first 160 participants of the ongoing ImmuneRACE study, and 1,000 to 1,500 subjects contributed by 6 global collaborators. Sample metadata almost always included a de-identified subject ID, COVID-19 status, age in years and sex. Deeply sampled blood TCRbeta repertoires from subjects exposed to, actively infected with, or recovered from COVID-19 were included in the dataset. Where available, HLA class I and class II types were taken from metadata supplied by the sample provider and were not determined by assay-based typing.

Here is what the overall study found, with its caveats: The quantity of clinical and demographic metadata differed by source and by participant and was supplied without curation.

TCRbeta CDR3 regions were amplified from genomic DNA using the immunoSEQ Assay, a bias-controlled multiplex PCR. The paper's data handling went like this. Within the assay, amplification of reference gene primers was used to estimate how many nucleated cells each sample contained. Sequence reads were collapsed and filtered to measure the absolute abundance of every unique TCRbeta CDR3 rearrangement. For each sample, productive Simpson clonality was calculated as the square root of Simpson's diversity index over productive rearrangements. The source is immuneACCESS, and TCRdb retained only in-frame sequences with V and J called. Part of the clones is not carried over; for the studies checked, unresolved V genes explain less than half of this, and the remainder is unexplained. D and trimming come from the DNA, and the V and J calls and clone size come from that table. Counted in this sample were about 66,000 clones; about nine tenths of them appeared once. The ten largest make up approximately 1.3% of the sample.

This clonotype was sampled from a man aged 60 to 69 with acute or convalescent COVID-19. The sequence links TRBV14 to TRBJ2-7, with an unclear D gene assignment. The specimen was peripheral blood. The CDR3 corresponds to CASSLPGYEQYF. The DNA sequence reads TGTGCCAGCAGCCTCCCGGGCTACGAGCAGTACTTC.